This T cell receptor (beta chain) was identified during a study of blood T cell repertoires in COVID-19. Overall study context: Samples representing acute and convalescent COVID-19 were sourced from the United States, Italy and Spain. T cells, B-cell-depleted T cells, or PBMCs supplied cDNA or gDNA.

Germline lookup yields CDR1 SGHDT and CDR2 YYEEEE. The CDR3 covers 15 residues. Trimming removed 0 bases from V and 2 bases from J, with 11 bases in between. Enrollees, roughly 18 to 90 years old, lived in approximately 24 US areas. Clinical history as reported by participants underpinned cohort assignment. Assay used: immunoSEQ multiplex PCR; TCRdb lists only in-frame clones, some missing. The sample lists 250,000 to 350,000 clones, about nine tenths occurring once. The source of this sequence is a woman aged 25 to 39 who had recovered from COVID-19. Sample: PBMCs or T cells enriched from blood (not recorded which). V gene TRBV5-6 combines with J gene TRBJ1-2; D gene unclear. CDR3 in amino acids: CASSLGPTPNYGYTF. The CDR3 DNA reads as TGTGCCAGCAGCTTGGGCCCAACACCGAACTATGGCTACACCTTC.